This TCR beta chain appears in the sequencing data of a study of Ad26.COV2.S vaccination and SARS-CoV-2 variants. Study-level background: In the study, Ad26.COV2.S was injected intramuscularly once, or twice 56 days apart.

Germline lookup yields CDR1 LNHDA and CDR2 SQIVND (reference sequence). The length of the CDR3 is 13 residues. Trimming removed 5 bases from V and 4 bases from J, with 9 bases in between. Measured with immunoSEQ multiplex PCR; TCRdb has only the in-frame clones, and not every one. The sample yields 510,000 or so clones, around nine tenths seen once. About this clone itself: What it binds is unknown.

Study conclusions and caveats: Vaccine and placebo groups showed comparable non-spike TCR breadth.

Specified treatment: 15 to 20 received Ad26.COV2.S at low or high dose, single or two shots; 5 received placebo; per-sample allocation not given. Sampling was done on day 63 after the first vaccine or placebo injection. Wuhan-strain SARS-CoV-2 spike was expressed by the Ad26 vector that made up the vaccine. V is TRBV19 and J is TRBJ1-5; D gene uncertain. The sequence was collected from a person aged 18-65 years who received the Ad26.COV2.S COVID-19 vaccine or a placebo. This sample comprised peripheral blood, obtained in a trial of Ad26.COV2.S vaccine versus placebo. The DNA for the CDR3 is TGTGCCAGTAGTGTGGGTCGGAATCAGCCCCAGCATTTT. Residues: CASSVGRNQPQHF.